This TCR beta chain was documented in a study of blood T cell repertoires in COVID-19. Study-wide background: Whether acute or convalescent, the COVID-19 samples came from the United States, Italy and Spain. The cDNA or gDNA used as material had been derived from T cells, B-cell-depleted T cells, or PBMCs.

In the authors' workflow: Amplification with reference gene primers provided the estimates of nucleated cell counts. Profiled with immunoSEQ multiplex PCR; TCRdb holds only in-frame clones, not every one. That table supplies the V and J calls and clone size; D and trimming were determined from the DNA. Of 75,000 to 100,000 clones listed, more than 75% are singletons. The CDR3 contains 15 residues. Trimming took off 4 bases at V and 0 bases at J, with 7 bases between the two ends. Germline assignment: CDR1 SNHLY and CDR2 FYNNEI. The chain is built from TRBV2 and TRBJ2-6; D unresolved. The sequenced material came from peripheral blood. This TCR was sampled from a human donor in a cohort sampled during active COVID-19. CDR3 DNA: TGTGCCAGCAGTGGACGGAGCTCTGGGGCCAACGTCCTGACTTTC. It yields the protein CASSGRSSGANVLTF.